The 15 T cell receptor beta chains presented below share a single source sample, sequenced in a study of T cells in Graves' hyperthyroidism and ophthalmopathy. Researchers amplified the TCR beta CDR3 regions from RNA transcripts. HTBI primers were employed in a first-round RT-PCR of the TCR CDR3. Each CDR3 protein is one row after TCRdb ran MiXCR on the multiplex PCR reads. The repertoire holds approximately 630,000 distinct CDR3 sequences, about a sixth seen once, with around 4% in the top ten. What was sequenced was blood. Receptors originate from a woman between 25 and 40 years old with Graves' hyperthyroidism.

This clonotype was recorded many times. The genes are TRBV28 and TRBJ2-5, with 7 nucleotides matching TRBD1. Germline loops: CDR1 MDHEN, CDR2 SYDVKM. The CDR3 contains 12 residues. The junction had 4 bases not matched to a gene; V was cut back by 7 bases and J by 5 bases. CDR3 sequence (DNA): TGTGCCAGCAACTCGGACAGGGAGACCCAGTACTTC. This sequence encodes CASNSDRETQYF.

At least ten counts were recorded for this clonotype. This chain connects TRBV28 to TRBJ2-1; TRBD1 matches 10 bases. CDR1 MDHEN and CDR2 SYDVKM come from the germline V gene. V shed 4 bases and J 4 bases; nucleotides not matched to a gene: 7. This CDR3 contains 16 residues. This chain's CDR3 is CASSSSDRGPYNEQFF. The DNA for the CDR3 is TGTGCCAGCAGTTCCTCCGACAGGGGGCCTTACAATGAGCAGTTCTTC.

This clonotype was seen repeatedly, ten times or more. The chain combines TRBV7-3 with TRBJ2-1; the D gene is possibly TRBD2 (6 bases). V lost 0 bases and J lost 8, with 14 bases in between. The CDR3 sequence is 15 residues long. Germline V lookup: CDR1 SGHTA, CDR2 FQGTGA. The CDR3 DNA reads as TGTGCCAGCAGCTTAACAGGGGAGGCTAGCGATGAGCAGTTCTTC. Encoded protein: CASSLTGEASDEQFF.

V is TRBV27 and J is TRBJ2-5, with D hard to call. Deletions cut 2 bases from V and 5 bases from J, with 9 bases between. Germline-derived CDR1 and CDR2 are MNHEY and SMNVEV (reference sequence). The length of the CDR3 is 13 residues. CDR3 nucleotide sequence: TGTGCCAGCAGTTTACGTGAGAAGGAGACCCAGTACTTC. Protein sequence: CASSLREKETQYF.

The V gene is TRBV20-1, the J gene TRBJ2-2; 7 bases align to TRBD2. With V trimmed by 1 base and J by 3 bases, 5 bases remained unmatched. The V gene's germline CDR1 is DFQATT and CDR2 SNEGSKA (reference sequence). The CDR3 totals 15 residues. CDR3 in amino acids: CSARGAGEDTGELFF. For the CDR3, the DNA is TGCAGTGCTAGAGGGGCGGGAGAGGACACCGGGGAGCTGTTTTTT.

This clonotype has at least ten counts. This chain joins TRBV2 and TRBJ2-1; unclear D gene. V was pared by 4 bases and J by 0 bases, with 7 bases between. The germline V gene has CDR1 SNHLY and CDR2 FYNNEI. The CDR3 is made up of 14 amino acids. CDR3 nucleotides: TGTGCCAGCAGTGGACACCTCTCCTACAATGAGCAGTTCTTC. Its translation: CASSGHLSYNEQFF.

There are many counts of this clonotype. The chain uses TRBV29-1 and TRBJ2-1, with TRBD2 identical over 10 bases. This CDR3 is built from 12 residues. In germline, CDR1 is SQVTM, CDR2 ANQGSEA. V dropped 8 bases and J dropped 7; count of bases not matched to a gene: 5. CDR3 sequence: CSIGLAANEQFF. The CDR3 nucleotides read TGCAGCATTGGACTAGCGGCAAATGAGCAGTTCTTC.

This clonotype has at least ten counts. The chain carries TRBV28 and TRBJ2-7, with TRBD2 as a possible D gene (5 bases). Germline values: CDR1 MDHEN, CDR2 SYDVKM. The V end lost 6 bases, the J end lost 5 bases, and 14 bases lay between the germline ends. This CDR3 contains 13 residues. The CDR3 DNA reads TGTGCCAGCAGCACTAGTACCCAAGACGAGCAGTACTTC. Amino acid sequence: CASSTSTQDEQYF.

V and J are TRBV9 and TRBJ2-3, with D possibly matching TRBD1 (6 bases). V lost 1 base, J lost 4 bases, and 7 bases lay in between. Germline CDR1 SGDLS, CDR2 YYNGEE. This CDR3 has 13 residues. The CDR3 DNA sequence: TGTGCCAGCAGCGTAAGGACAGCAGATACGCAGTATTTT. Amino acids: CASSVRTADTQYF. Full variable domain (remainder filled in from reference TRBV9 and TRBJ2-3): DSGVTQTPKHLITATGQRVTLRCSPRSGDLSVYWYQQSLDQGLQFLIQYYNGEERAKGNILERFSAQQFPDLHSELNLSSLELGDSALYFCASSVRTADTQYFGPGTRLTVL.

This clonotype was counted a few times. The chain is built from TRBV12-3 or TRBV12-4 and TRBJ2-5; D not resolved. The length of the CDR3 is 11 residues. Trimming pared 6 bases from V and 3 bases from J, leaving 5 bases between. For the CDR3, the DNA is TGTGCCAGCAGCCATAAAGAGACCCAGTACTTC. It codes for CASSHKETQYF.

This clonotype has at least ten counts. V usage is TRBV20-1 and J usage is TRBJ2-5; no clear D gene. Between the trimmed V and J ends, which lost 2 bases and 0 bases, there was a span of 13 bases. Germline-derived CDR1 and CDR2 are DFQATT and SNEGSKA (reference sequence). The CDR3 has 15 residues. This CDR3 reads CSARKRAWYQETQYF. The CDR3 DNA sequence: TGCAGTGCTAGAAAGCGAGCGTGGTACCAAGAGACCCAGTACTTC.

The chain uses TRBV5-6 and TRBJ2-1; D ambiguous. The CDR3 is 14 residues long. Deletions cut 1 base from V and 6 bases from J, with 11 bases between. Per the germline V gene, CDR1 is SGHDT and CDR2 is YYEEEE. The CDR3 bases are TGTGCCAGCAGCTTGAGCTGGGTTGGCAATGAGCAGTTCTTC. It is translated as CASSLSWVGNEQFF.

The chain combines TRBV7-9 with TRBJ2-2, with a possible D match to TRBD2 (6 bases). The CDR3 is 16 amino acids. V was clipped by 6 bases and J by 0 bases, with 14 bases between them. The germline V gene has CDR1 SEHNR and CDR2 FQNEAQ (reference sequence). This CDR3 reads CASSSPGTSNTGELFF. The CDR3 DNA sequence: TGTGCCAGCAGTTCGCCCGGGACTTCGAACACCGGGGAGCTGTTTTTT.

A few counts support this clonotype. This chain connects TRBV29-1 to TRBJ1-1; D not certain. CDR1 is SQVTM and CDR2 is ANQGSEA in the germline V gene. CDR3 length: 12 residues. V was pared by 7 bases and J by 5 bases, with 14 bases between. The CDR3 bases are TGCAGCGGCGAATTGCGGAGGACTGAAGCTTTCTTT. The encoded protein is CSGELRRTEAFF.

Ten or more counts support this clonotype. The CDR3 protein is CAIRGTSGKSQETQYF. Written as DNA, the CDR3 is TGTGCCATCAGGGGGACTAGCGGGAAAAGTCAAGAGACCCAGTACTTC. This chain uses TRBV10-3 with TRBJ2-5; 13 bases line up with TRBD2. Trimming removed 6 bases from V and 2 bases from J; junction bases left unmatched: 6. The CDR3 extends over 16 amino acids. Germline CDR1 is ENHRY and CDR2 is SYGVKD.